A single T cell receptor beta chain is shown here with its context. Under the authors' procedure: Estimation of nucleated cell counts relied on the amplification of reference gene primers. Sequencing was performed with immunoSEQ multiplex PCR; in TCRdb, only in-frame clones are kept and a portion is missing. That table is the source of V, J and clone size, and D and trimming were worked out from the DNA. Among 250,000 or so clones listed, nearly 90% were seen once. The data derive from a study of blood T cell repertoires in COVID-19. About the study: The United States, Italy and Spain were the sources of the acute and convalescent COVID-19 samples. Nucleic acid was either cDNA or gDNA, and it came from T cells, B-cell-depleted T cells, or PBMCs.

The CDR3 extends over 14 amino acids. V gave up 3 bases and J gave up 0 bases, with 7 bases separating them. Germline values: CDR1 SGHNT, CDR2 YYREEE (reference sequence). The TCR comes from a woman between 40 and 55 years old who had recovered from COVID-19. The sequencing sample was made of peripheral blood. The rearrangement links TRBV5-4 to TRBJ1-3; D is unclear. DNA of the CDR3: TGTGCCAGCAGCTCGGGGTACTCTGGAAACACCATATATTTT. It is translated as CASSSGYSGNTIYF.